These T cell receptor beta chains were read from a single sample in a study of blood T cell repertoires in COVID-19. Method: immunoSEQ multiplex PCR; TCRdb's copy keeps in-frame clones and lacks some. Of 130,000 or so clones in the sample, roughly 84% were seen once. Material: peripheral blood. The origin of the receptors is a man younger than 45 with COVID-19, enrolled during active disease. Each CDR3 is given with its conserved first and last residue. A D gene is named only where the DNA matches it firmly. For some rows the clone size is stated as once, few or many, or as a class when expanded; others skip it.

. TRBJ2-5 TRBV29-1 . CSVVRGIQETQYF TGCAGCGTTGTACGGGGGATCCAAGAGACCCAGTACTTC
. TRBJ1-1 TRBV11-2 few CASSLGVNTEAFF TGTGCCAGCAGCTTAGGCGTGAACACTGAAGCTTTCTTT
. TRBJ2-3 TRBV27 . CASSNGRRKSTDTQYF TGTGCCAGCAGTAACGGGAGAAGAAAGAGCACAGATACGCAGTATTTT
. TRBJ1-1 TRBV6-5 . CASSYSGGGNTEAFF TGTGCCAGCAGTTACTCCGGGGGGGGGAACACTGAAGCTTTCTTT
TRBD2 TRBJ2-5 TRBV27 . CASSPRGSWGETQYF TGTGCCAGCAGTCCCCGCGGGAGTTGGGGGGAGACCCAGTACTTC
TRBD1 TRBJ2-1 TRBV4-2 . CASSPGQGFGNEQFF TGTGCCAGCAGCCCGGGACAGGGGTTCGGCAATGAGCAGTTCTTC
TRBD1 TRBJ1-5 TRBV30 . CAWSRDRNNQPQHF TGTGCCTGGAGTCGGGACAGGAACAATCAGCCCCAGCATTTT
TRBD1 TRBJ2-3 TRBV24-1 . CATSDPGTGTADTQYF TGTGCCACCAGTGATCCTGGGACAGGGACAGCAGATACGCAGTATTTT
TRBD1 TRBJ1-1 TRBV28 . CASSLGTGDTEAFF TGTGCCAGCAGTTTAGGGACAGGGGATACTGAAGCTTTCTTT
. TRBJ2-6 TRBV6-6 . CASSPGLGGSGANVLTF TGTGCCAGCAGTCCCGGCCTAGGGGGCTCTGGGGCCAACGTCCTGACTTTC
TRBD1 TRBJ1-2 TRBV28 once CASRPTGANYGYTF TGTGCCAGCAGACCGACAGGGGCAAACTATGGCTACACCTTC
TRBD1 TRBJ2-7 TRBV7-9 . CASSPARDSYYEQYF TGTGCCAGCAGCCCCGCGAGGGACAGTTACTACGAGCAGTACTTC
. TRBJ1-2 TRBV10-2 . CASSEVAGDGYTF TGCGCCAGCAGTGAGGTAGCGGGGGATGGCTACACCTTC
. TRBJ2-7 TRBV19 . CASSTGKNSEQYF TGTGCCAGTAGCACCGGGAAAAACTCCGAGCAGTACTTC
. TRBJ2-2 TRBV5-6 . CASIKTENTGELFF TGTGCCAGCATTAAGACAGAGAACACCGGGGAGCTGTTTTTT
. TRBJ2-3 TRBV7-2 . CASSSQWGRADTQYF TGTGCCAGCAGCTCCCAATGGGGGCGGGCAGATACGCAGTATTTT
. TRBJ2-7 TRBV28 . CASSLVGAGTYEQYF TGTGCCAGCAGTTTAGTAGGGGCAGGGACCTACGAGCAGTACTTC
TRBD2 TRBJ2-6 TRBV24-1 . CATSDSSLAARSGANVLTF TGTGCCACCAGTGATTCCTCACTAGCGGCCCGCTCTGGGGCCAACGTCCTGACTTTC
. TRBJ2-7 TRBV11-3 . CASSLEGGYEQYF TGTGCCAGCAGCTTAGAGGGAGGCTACGAGCAGTACTTC
TRBD1 TRBJ2-2 TRBV10-3 . CAISPTGGTDTGELFF TGTGCCATCAGTCCTACAGGGGGCACGGACACCGGGGAGCTGTTTTTT
TRBD2 TRBJ2-5 TRBV7-9 once CASSGSLAGARETQYF TGTGCCAGCAGCGGATCCCTCGCGGGAGCTCGGGAGACCCAGTACTTC
TRBD2 TRBJ2-3 TRBV15 once CATSLAGRADTQYF TGTGCCACCAGCCTAGCGGGTCGGGCAGATACGCAGTATTTT
. TRBJ1-3 TRBV19 once CASRAGNTIYF TGTGCCAGCCGGGCTGGAAACACCATATATTTT
TRBD2 TRBJ2-3 TRBV11-2 . CASSLGAGGDTQYF TGTGCCAGCAGCTTGGGAGCGGGAGGAGATACGCAGTATTTT
. TRBJ2-1 TRBV6-5 . CASSYRGEQFF TGTGCCAGCAGCTACCGGGGTGAGCAGTTCTTC
TRBD1 TRBJ2-7 TRBV5-1 . CASRPGRTGELTGDYEQYF TGCGCCAGCAGACCAGGTCGGACAGGGGAATTGACGGGGGACTACGAGCAGTACTTC
TRBD2 TRBJ2-3 TRBV28 . CASSLISGRAEDTQYF TGTGCCAGCAGTTTGATAAGCGGGAGGGCCGAAGATACGCAGTATTTT
. TRBJ2-3 TRBV29-1 . CSVGSGKADTQYF TGCAGCGTTGGGTCAGGGAAGGCAGATACGCAGTATTTT
TRBD2 TRBJ2-5 TRBV6-6 few CASSREAQETQYF TGTGCCAGCAGTCGGGAGGCCCAAGAGACCCAGTACTTC
. TRBJ1-2 TRBV27 few CASSLTALNYGYTF TGTGCCAGCAGTTTGACAGCTCTTAACTATGGCTACACCTTC
. TRBJ2-1 TRBV3-1/TRBV3-2 once CASSLGSSSYNEQFF TGTGCCAGCAGCCTGGGGAGTAGCTCCTACAATGAGCAGTTCTTC
TRBD1 TRBJ2-1 TRBV7-8 . CASSEIPRDRANNEQFF TGTGCCAGCAGCGAGATCCCCCGGGACAGGGCAAACAATGAGCAGTTCTTC
. TRBJ2-2 TRBV3-1/TRBV3-2 . CASSQSNGELFF TGTGCCAGCAGCCAATCAAACGGGGAGCTGTTTTTT
TRBD2 TRBJ2-1 TRBV4-3 . CASSRTSDNEQFF TGCGCCAGCAGCCGTACTAGCGACAATGAGCAGTTCTTC
. TRBJ1-5 TRBV28 . CASSLFRAKDQPQHF TGTGCCAGCAGTTTATTCAGGGCCAAGGATCAGCCCCAGCATTTT
TRBD2 TRBJ2-7 TRBV4-2 once CASSQDGGGASYEQYF TGTGCCAGCAGCCAAGACGGGGGGGGCGCCTCCTACGAGCAGTACTTC
. TRBJ2-1 TRBV20-1 . CSPLAAEQFF TGCAGTCCTTTAGCGGCCGAGCAGTTCTTC
. TRBJ2-7 TRBV5-4 . CASTPGGPDYEQYF TGTGCCAGCACCCCAGGAGGTCCTGACTACGAGCAGTACTTC
. TRBJ2-7 TRBV28 . CASSLGGANTYEQYF TGTGCCAGCAGTTTGGGGGGGGCAAATACCTACGAGCAGTACTTC
. TRBJ2-7 TRBV9 . CASSVAPDTTYEQYF TGTGCCAGCAGCGTAGCCCCGGACACCACCTACGAGCAGTACTTC
TRBD1 TRBJ2-1 TRBV12-5 . CASGLGGQGPYNEQFF TGTGCTAGTGGTTTGGGGGGACAGGGACCCTACAATGAGCAGTTCTTC
. TRBJ1-5 TRBV4-3 . CASSPGGYSNQPQHF TGCGCCAGCAGCCCTGGGGGGTATAGCAATCAGCCCCAGCATTTT
. TRBJ2-1 TRBV27 once CASSFEGVSSYNEQFF TGTGCCAGCAGTTTTGAAGGAGTGAGCTCCTACAATGAGCAGTTCTTC
. TRBJ1-2 TRBV30 . CAWSRQVIYGYTF TGTGCCTGGAGCCGACAGGTTATCTATGGCTACACCTTC
. TRBJ2-1 TRBV6-1 . CASSEGGAYNEQFF TGTGCCAGCAGTGAAGGCGGAGCCTACAATGAGCAGTTCTTC
TRBD2 TRBJ2-3 TRBV3-1/TRBV3-2 . CASNKRASGNTDTQYF TGTGCCAGCAACAAACGGGCTAGCGGAAACACAGATACGCAGTATTTT
. TRBJ1-1 TRBV18 . CASSEGGNTEAFF TGTGCCAGCTCAGAGGGTGGGAACACTGAAGCTTTCTTT
. TRBJ2-3 TRBV7-2 . CASSPITGTDTQYF TGTGCCAGCAGCCCCATAACAGGCACAGATACGCAGTATTTT
. TRBJ2-7 TRBV3-1/TRBV3-2 . CASSQGAYEQYF TGTGCCAGCAGCCAGGGGGCTTACGAGCAGTACTTC
TRBD2 TRBJ2-2 TRBV5-1 . CASSETSGRTGELFF TGCGCCAGCTCGGAGACTAGCGGGAGGACCGGGGAGCTGTTTTTT
. TRBJ2-7 TRBV6-5 . CASSSSTYEQYF TGTGCCAGCAGCTCCTCTACCTACGAGCAGTACTTC
TRBD2 TRBJ2-4 TRBV30 . CAWSAYSGENIQYF TGTGCCTGGAGTGCGTATAGCGGGGAAAACATTCAGTACTTC